Presented here are 10 T cell receptor beta chains from one specimen sequenced in a study of blood T cell repertoires in COVID-19. Some clones are missing from TCRdb's copy, which holds only in-frame ones; the method was immunoSEQ multiplex PCR. The data contain about 270,000 clones, 85% to 90% of them singletons. The source material was peripheral blood. The receptor set was obtained from a woman aged 30 to 39 with COVID-19, enrolled during active disease.

The chain combines TRBV29-1 with TRBJ1-4, with a weak D call TRBD1 (5 bases). V lost 6 bases and J 7 bases, leaving 12 bases between the germline ends. Per germline, CDR1 SQVTM and CDR2 ANQGSEA. The CDR3 spans 12 residues. The CDR3: CSVAGWGEKLFF. Written as DNA, the CDR3 is TGCAGCGTGGCAGGGTGGGGTGAAAAACTGTTTTTT.

This chain connects TRBV19 to TRBJ2-1; TRBD2 is a possible D gene (6 bases). CDR3 size: 14 residues. Germline V gene sequence: CDR1 LNHDA, CDR2 SQIVND (reference sequence). The ends were cut back, 7 bases at V and 12 bases at J, with 22 bases in the middle. Here the CDR3 DNA reads TGTGCCAGTACCGCGGGGTCTCAATGGAGTAGGCAGTTCTTC. This gives the protein CASTAGSQWSRQFF.

This clone was observed a handful of times. The chain recombines TRBV7-9 with TRBJ2-7, with D possibly TRBD2 on 5 matching bases. The germline CDR1 and CDR2 sequences are SEHNR and FQNEAQ (reference sequence). Trimming stripped 5 bases from V and 2 bases from J, with 13 bases between. CDR3 length: 14 amino acids. The CDR3 sequence is CASSPKQLAYEQYF. CDR3 coding DNA: TGTGCCAGCAGCCCAAAACAACTAGCCTACGAGCAGTACTTC.

This clone was seen just once. The rearrangement uses TRBV5-6 and TRBJ2-7, with 9 bases aligning to TRBD2. Trimming took 4 bases from V and 7 from J; bases not matched to a gene: 9. This CDR3 is 14 amino acids long. The germline CDR1 and CDR2 sequences are SGHDT and YYEEEE. The CDR3, as DNA: TGTGCCAGCAGCAGGGGACTAGCCCCCTTTGAGCAGTACTTC. It is translated as CASSRGLAPFEQYF.

In DNA, the CDR3 is TGTGCCAGCAGCTCCCAGCGGGGATCCCACCATGAGCAGTTCTTC. This encodes CASSSQRGSHHEQFF. This sequence joins TRBV7-2 and TRBJ2-1; 7 bases are a match to TRBD2. The CDR3 is 15 residues long. CDR1 and CDR2 (germline): SGHTA, FQGNSA. The V gene end was trimmed by 4 bases and the J gene end by 8 bases; junction bases not matched to a gene: 11.

The chain carries TRBV11-3 and TRBJ2-3; D may be TRBD2 (7 bases). Germline V lookup: CDR1 SGHNT, CDR2 YENEEA. This CDR3 is built from 16 residues. Trimming left V 1 base short and J 2 bases short, with 13 bases between. CDR3 sequence (DNA): TGTGCCAGCAGCTTAGTGAGGGGGGGGCCCACAGATACGCAGTATTTT. Protein product: CASSLVRGGPTDTQYF.

The chain is built from TRBV11-2 and TRBJ2-2, with D perhaps matching TRBD1 (5 bases). Germline V gives CDR1 SGHAT, CDR2 FQNNGV. The CDR3 has 16 amino acids. Trimming shortened V by 0 bases and J by 4 bases, and 12 bases separated the two germline ends. The CDR3 nucleotides read TGTGCCAGCAGCTTAGATCGTGGCAGGGTCACCGGGGAGCTGTTTTTT. This gives the protein CASSLDRGRVTGELFF. Supplemented by reference TRBV11-2 and TRBJ2-2, the full variable domain reads EAGVAQSPRYKIIEKRQSVAFWCNPISGHATLYWYQQILGQGPKLLIQFQNNGVVDDSQLPKDRFSAERLKGVDSTLKIQPAKLEDSAVYLCASSLDRGRVTGELFFGEGSRLTVL.

This chain joins TRBV19 and TRBJ1-2, with 10 nucleotides matching TRBD1. The germline gives CDR1 LNHDA, CDR2 SQIVND (reference sequence). The V segment lost 5 bases and the J segment 1 base; nucleotides outside the gene matches: 10. The CDR3 totals 17 residues. In nucleotides, the CDR3 is TGTGCCAGTAGTCCCGACAGGGGGCGCCTTCTTAACTATGGCTACACCTTC. Encoded protein: CASSPDRGRLLNYGYTF. Supplemented by reference TRBV19 and TRBJ1-2, the full variable domain reads DGGITQSPKYLFRKEGQNVTLSCEQNLNHDAMYWYRQDPGQGLRLIYYSQIVNDFQKGDIAEGYSVSREKKESFPLTVTSAQKNPTAFYLCASSPDRGRLLNYGYTFGSGTRLTVV.

CDR3 protein: CASSPLGGHGYTF. The CDR3 nucleotides read TGTGCCAGCTCCCCGTTGGGGGGGCATGGCTACACCTTC. The V gene is TRBV7-9, the J gene TRBJ1-2; tentative D call: TRBD1 (6 bases). The germline V and J ends were trimmed by 8 bases and 6 bases, with 16 bases remaining between them. CDR1 SEHNR and CDR2 FQNEAQ come from the germline V gene (reference sequence). The CDR3 spans 13 residues. Combining the CDR3 with reference TRBV7-9 and TRBJ1-2 gives the whole variable domain DTGVSQNPRHKITKRGQNVTFRCDPISEHNRLYWYRQTLGQGPEFLTYFQNEAQLEKSRLLSDRFSAERPKGSFSTLEIQRTEQGDSAMYLCASSPLGGHGYTFGSGTRLTVV.

The chain recombines TRBV9 with TRBJ2-1; maybe TRBD1 (6 bases). Germline loops: CDR1 SGDLS, CDR2 YYNGEE. With 6 bases removed from V and 3 bases from J, the gap between germline ends came to 19 bases. The CDR3 is 16 amino acids. This chain's CDR3 is CASNPRGSPSYNEQFF. The CDR3 region has the DNA TGTGCCAGCAACCCGAGGGGGTCCCCTAGCTACAATGAGCAGTTCTTC.